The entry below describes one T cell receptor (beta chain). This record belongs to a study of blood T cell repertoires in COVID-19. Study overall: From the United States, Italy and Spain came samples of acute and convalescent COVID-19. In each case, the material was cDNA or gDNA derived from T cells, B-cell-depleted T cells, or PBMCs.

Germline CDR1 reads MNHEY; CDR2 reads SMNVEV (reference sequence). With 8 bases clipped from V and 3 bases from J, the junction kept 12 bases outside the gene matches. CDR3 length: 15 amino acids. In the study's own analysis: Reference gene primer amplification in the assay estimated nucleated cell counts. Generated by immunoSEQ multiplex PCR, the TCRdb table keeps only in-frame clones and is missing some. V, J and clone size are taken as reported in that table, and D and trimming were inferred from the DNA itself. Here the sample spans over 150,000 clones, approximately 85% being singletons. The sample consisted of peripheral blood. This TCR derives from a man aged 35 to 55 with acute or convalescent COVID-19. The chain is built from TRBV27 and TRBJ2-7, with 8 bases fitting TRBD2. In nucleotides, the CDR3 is TGTGCCAGCTCCAACGGGAGGGGTATCATCTACGAGCAGTACTTC. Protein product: CASSNGRGIIYEQYF.